The rows below give T cell receptor beta chains drawn from one sample of a study of blood T cells in healthy people across ages. TCRdb analysed the 5' RACE reads with MiXCR anew, one entry per CDR3 protein. The table has roughly 800,000 distinct CDR3 sequences, about three fifths seen once. The sample consisted of blood. Receptors originate from a man aged 25 to 45 in good health. Each CDR3 is given with its conserved first and last residue. Fields, in order: V gene, clone size, CDR3 protein. Expanded clones get a size class; other rows say once, few or many, or leave the size out.

v_gene: TRBV6-4; abundance: few; CDR3aa: CASSPRSSYNSPLHF
v_gene: TRBV7-9; abundance: few; CDR3aa: CASSSLKGRDTQYF
v_gene: TRBV27; abundance: .; CDR3aa: CASSLIGLLPYEQYF
v_gene: TRBV7-8; abundance: .; CDR3aa: CASSLGLGAEAFF
v_gene: TRBV6-5; abundance: .; CDR3aa: CASSYTSRGRNTEAFF
v_gene: TRBV20-1; abundance: few; CDR3aa: CSAREGAGGGVYEQYF
v_gene: TRBV25-1; abundance: few; CDR3aa: CASSYPGQGQYF
v_gene: TRBV9; abundance: once; CDR3aa: CASSVAALTDTQYF
v_gene: TRBV27; abundance: .; CDR3aa: CASSFSTTGLGQPQHF
v_gene: TRBV7-9; abundance: .; CDR3aa: CASSRLAQGSYEQYF
v_gene: TRBV27; abundance: .; CDR3aa: CASSLRTHYNSPLHF
v_gene: TRBV7-9; abundance: .; CDR3aa: CASSSPGRGANVLTF
v_gene: TRBV20-1; abundance: .; CDR3aa: CSARDGGRAPYEQYF
v_gene: TRBV6-2/TRBV6-3; abundance: many; CDR3aa: CASDTITSREATTQYF
v_gene: TRBV25-1; abundance: few; CDR3aa: CASTPGGTDTQYF
v_gene: TRBV27; abundance: .; CDR3aa: CASSLIQSAYNEQFF
v_gene: TRBV11-1; abundance: .; CDR3aa: CASSLSEPLVGPQYF
v_gene: TRBV18; abundance: .; CDR3aa: CASLQGREKNEQYF
v_gene: TRBV29-1; abundance: few; CDR3aa: CSVEELGGGEQYF
v_gene: TRBV5-1; abundance: few; CDR3aa: CASSWDNLDEQYF
v_gene: TRBV11-2; abundance: .; CDR3aa: CASSIAGIPPYEQYF
v_gene: TRBV20-1; abundance: .; CDR3aa: CSAREPGHNEQYF
v_gene: TRBV2; abundance: .; CDR3aa: CASSPAYYTDTQYF
v_gene: TRBV2; abundance: .; CDR3aa: CASTADRAYGYTF
v_gene: TRBV20-1; abundance: .; CDR3aa: CSATIAGVSYEQFF
v_gene: TRBV7-2; abundance: few; CDR3aa: CASSLVAADQETQYF
v_gene: TRBV29-1; abundance: .; CDR3aa: CSVELFGATNTQYF
v_gene: TRBV9; abundance: once; CDR3aa: CASRADSGSLRNEQFF
v_gene: TRBV29-1; abundance: .; CDR3aa: CSVPTGEQNYGYTF
v_gene: TRBV20-1; abundance: .; CDR3aa: CSAGALPSSASGRPRSLVSYEQYF
v_gene: TRBV3-1; abundance: .; CDR3aa: CASSQDAGGYYNEQFF
v_gene: TRBV7-2; abundance: .; CDR3aa: CASSFSRGETQYF
v_gene: TRBV5-1; abundance: .; CDR3aa: CASSLVGDQYF
v_gene: TRBV9; abundance: few; CDR3aa: CASSVTSGNNEQFF
v_gene: TRBV6-5; abundance: .; CDR3aa: CASSSGRGRNEKLFF
v_gene: TRBV20-1; abundance: .; CDR3aa: CSASLRESGIYEQFF
v_gene: TRBV9; abundance: .; CDR3aa: CASSVGAATNEKLFF
v_gene: TRBV7-2; abundance: .; CDR3aa: CASSEAIASTDTQYF
v_gene: TRBV5-1; abundance: .; CDR3aa: CASSWGVAAINNEQFF
v_gene: TRBV20-1; abundance: .; CDR3aa: CSAASPSGLEGYTF
v_gene: TRBV20-1; abundance: .; CDR3aa: CSVRDHRGSTDTQYF
v_gene: TRBV20-1; abundance: .; CDR3aa: CSAQTGSTNEKLFF
v_gene: TRBV9; abundance: .; CDR3aa: CASGLGTHQETQYF
v_gene: TRBV28; abundance: .; CDR3aa: CASSSVTLETQYF
v_gene: TRBV27; abundance: few; CDR3aa: CASSLPRGDTAYNEQFF
v_gene: TRBV4-2; abundance: few; CDR3aa: CASSQGSSDETQYF
v_gene: TRBV10-3; abundance: .; CDR3aa: CATQYSSNSYNEQYF